The 15 T cell receptor beta chains listed next were all sequenced from one sample in a study of blood T cell repertoires in COVID-19. Here immunoSEQ multiplex PCR was the method, and the copy in TCRdb shows in-frame clones only, minus some. The profile shows about 430,000 clones, about 88% of them singletons. The specimen sequenced was PBMCs or T cells enriched from blood (not recorded which). These receptors were taken from a woman aged 18-29 years who had been exposed to COVID-19.

This clone turned up a few times. The rearrangement joins TRBV2 to TRBJ1-5; 7 bases align to TRBD1. Germline V gene data show CDR1 as SNHLY and CDR2 as FYNNEI. V was pared by 8 bases and J by 8 bases, with 12 bases of the junction left unmatched. The CDR3 contains 14 residues. The CDR3 region is CASHGQVGMEPQHF. The CDR3 DNA follows: TGTGCCAGCCATGGACAGGTGGGGATGGAGCCCCAGCATTTT.

This chain links TRBV4-1 with TRBJ1-5, with 9 bases fitting TRBD1. The CDR3 contains 18 residues. CDR1 and CDR2 from the germline V gene are MGHRA and YSYEKL. Unmatched junction bases numbered 10, after V lost 1 base and J lost 3 bases. The CDR3 loop is CASSQAGPRDRDNQPQHF. As DNA, the CDR3 is TGCGCCAGCAGCCAAGCGGGGCCGCGGGACAGGGACAATCAGCCCCAGCATTTT.

This clone was seen a single time. The V gene is TRBV7-2, the J gene TRBJ1-4; the D gene is possibly TRBD1 (6 bases). Germline CDR1 is SGHTA and CDR2 is FQGNSA. The CDR3 consists of 16 residues. With 3 bases removed from V and 4 bases from J, the gap between germline ends came to 15 bases. CDR3 nucleotide sequence: TGTGCCAGCAGCTTTACCGGACAGCTCTTTAATGAAAAACTGTTTTTT. As protein: CASSFTGQLFNEKLFF.

V gene TRBV4-1 combines with J gene TRBJ1-2; a weak D match, TRBD1 (6 bases). The CDR3 consists of 12 residues. V was trimmed by 4 bases and J by 8 bases, leaving 11 bases between them. Germline V CDR1 and CDR2: MGHRA, YSYEKL. This CDR3 reads CASSPGTWGYTF. The CDR3 DNA reads as TGCGCCAGCAGCCCCGGGACATGGGGCTACACCTTC.

The chain recombines TRBV11-2 with TRBJ2-7; 11 nucleotides align to TRBD2. CDR1 SGHAT and CDR2 FQNNGV come from the germline V gene. Trimming cost V 5 bases and J 3 bases; bases outside gene matches: 6. CDR3 length equals 15 residues. The DNA of the CDR3 is TGTGCCAGCAGCCCCGGGACTAGCGGAAGCTACGAGCAGTACTTC. Translated, it gives CASSPGTSGSYEQYF.

The chain has TRBV4-1 and TRBJ1-2; D is possibly TRBD1 (5 bases). From germline, CDR1 is MGHRA and CDR2 YSYEKL. Trimming left V 1 base short and J 4 bases short, with 13 bases between. The CDR3 contains 15 residues. The CDR3 region has the DNA TGCGCCAGCAGCCAAGTTGGTACAGGCGGCTATGGCTACACCTTC. Translated: CASSQVGTGGYGYTF.

This chain links TRBV28 with TRBJ2-7, with a possible D match to TRBD1 (5 bases). V was shortened by 5 bases and J by 6 bases, with 23 bases between the two germline ends. Germline V CDR1 and CDR2: MDHEN, SYDVKM. The CDR3 sequence is 16 residues long. DNA for the CDR3: TGTGCCAGCAGTACCAGTGGGGTTAAGGGGAATGGCGAGCAGTACTTC. This codes for CASSTSGVKGNGEQYF.

The gene calls are TRBV4-1 and TRBJ1-6; D not certain. V was cut by 0 bases and J by 0 bases, with 9 bases left in between. Looked up from germline, CDR1 is MGHRA and CDR2 is YSYEKL. There are 17 residues in the CDR3. The CDR3 sequence: CASSQDGLSSYNSPLHF. CDR3 in DNA: TGCGCCAGCAGCCAAGATGGACTCTCCTCCTATAATTCACCCCTCCACTTT.

This chain joins TRBV11-2 and TRBJ2-2; 7 positions match TRBD2. This CDR3 has 15 residues. Germline CDR1 SGHAT, CDR2 FQNNGV. J was trimmed by 4 bases and V by 3 bases; bases with no gene match: 5. The DNA for the CDR3 is TGTGCCAGCAGCTTGCCGGGGGAGGGCACCGGGGAGCTGTTTTTT. As protein: CASSLPGEGTGELFF.

The sample holds a few counts of this clone. The rearrangement joins TRBV4-1 to TRBJ2-5, with 8 nucleotides matching TRBD2. The ends lost 4 bases at V and 1 base at J; junction bases unmatched: 11. The CDR3 runs to 17 residues. Germline CDR1 reads MGHRA; CDR2 reads YSYEKL. This chain's CDR3 is CASSRGGLVALQETQYF. The CDR3 DNA is TGCGCCAGCAGCCGGGGGGGACTAGTTGCTCTCCAAGAGACCCAGTACTTC.

This sequence joins TRBV28 and TRBJ1-2; TRBD1 agrees at 11 bases. The ends lost 5 bases at V and 5 bases at J; junction bases unmatched: 13. Germline V gene sequence: CDR1 MDHEN, CDR2 SYDVKM. This CDR3 contains 17 residues. CDR3 region: CASSLTIPGQGEYGYTF. DNA of the CDR3: TGTGCCAGCAGTCTGACCATCCCGGGACAGGGGGAGTATGGCTACACCTTC.

V usage is TRBV3-1 (or the pseudogene TRBV3-2) and J usage is TRBJ2-1; D is perhaps TRBD2 (5 bases). In germline, CDR1 is LGHDT, CDR2 YNNKEL (reference sequence). Trimming shortened V by 6 bases and J by 0 bases, and 15 bases separated the two germline ends. The CDR3 spans 16 residues. This CDR3 reads CASSTDEGNSYNEQFF. The CDR3 DNA follows: TGTGCCAGCAGTACGGATGAGGGCAACTCCTACAATGAGCAGTTCTTC.

The V and J genes are TRBV15 and TRBJ2-1; 9 bases map to TRBD2. CDR1 is LNHNV and CDR2 is YYDKDF in the germline V gene (reference sequence). The CDR3 covers 20 residues. Unmatched junction bases numbered 19, after V lost 1 base and J lost 6 bases. The CDR3 DNA is TGTGCCACCAGCAGAGGGGGGGCTAGCGGGACCCCGGGACTGGGCAATGAGCAGTTCTTC. Translated: CATSRGGASGTPGLGNEQFF.

This chain connects TRBV10-3 to TRBJ1-5; D is possibly TRBD1 (5 bases). V was pared by 0 bases and J by 7 bases, with 13 bases between. The germline CDR1 and CDR2 sequences are ENHRY and SYGVKD. This CDR3 contains 15 residues. CDR3 nucleotides: TGTGCCATCAGTGAGTCGAGTGGGGCGGGGCAGCCCCAGCATTTT. Protein: CAISESSGAGQPQHF.

CDR3 in amino acids: CASSLGQATDTQYF. CDR3 bases: TGTGCCAGCAGTTTGGGACAGGCGACAGATACGCAGTATTTT. The V gene is TRBV6-5, the J gene TRBJ2-3, with TRBD1 matching 8 bases. CDR3 size: 14 residues. The ends lost 4 bases at V and 3 bases at J; junction bases unmatched: 3. Germline values: CDR1 MNHEY, CDR2 SVGAGI.